The 25 T cell receptor beta chains given below trace back to one sample, sequenced in a study of blood T cell repertoires in COVID-19. Repertoires were generated with immunoSEQ multiplex PCR, while TCRdb's copy carries only in-frame clones and drops some. The table includes 150,000 to 200,000 clones, 82% detected once. The sample comprised peripheral blood. Every receptor here comes from a woman aged 25-40 years with acute or convalescent COVID-19.

The rearrangement uses TRBV5-4 and TRBJ1-6; D gene uncertain. Germline V gene lookup returns CDR1 SGHNT and CDR2 YYREEE (reference sequence). V was trimmed by 0 bases and J by 5 bases, leaving 3 bases between them. The CDR3 is 13 residues long. CDR3 sequence reads: CASSLADNSPLHF. The CDR3 DNA reads TGTGCCAGCAGCTTGGCGGATAATTCACCCCTCCACTTT.

This chain joins TRBV10-3 and TRBJ1-6, with 9 bases identical to TRBD1. The CDR3 is 15 amino acids. J was trimmed by 8 bases and V by 3 bases; bases with no gene match: 5. The V gene's germline CDR1 is ENHRY and CDR2 SYGVKD. CDR3 DNA: TGTGCCATCAGTGATTTGGGACAGGGTGATTCACCCCTCCACTTT. It codes for CAISDLGQGDSPLHF.

This sequence joins TRBV18 and TRBJ2-7; 8 bases map to TRBD1. Germline V gives CDR1 KGHSH, CDR2 LQKENI. V dropped 4 bases and J dropped 5; count of bases not matched to a gene: 7. The CDR3 sequence is 14 residues long. CDR3 sequence: CASSLGRGLHEQYF. As DNA, the CDR3 is TGTGCCAGCTCACTGGGCAGGGGGCTCCACGAGCAGTACTTC.

This clone was seen only a few times. The chain carries TRBV28 and TRBJ2-7; the match to TRBD2 covers 8 bases. V shed 6 bases and J 4 bases; nucleotides not matched to a gene: 14. CDR3 length equals 16 residues. CDR1 and CDR2 from the germline V gene are MDHEN and SYDVKM. CDR3 DNA sequence: TGTGCCAGCAGCTCTCCTGGGGCTAGCGGGCGGTACGAGCAGTACTTC. It yields the protein CASSSPGASGRYEQYF.

The chain employs TRBV19 and TRBJ2-6; D is uncertain. Germline V gene sequence: CDR1 LNHDA, CDR2 SQIVND (reference sequence). V was clipped by 8 bases and J by 1 base, with 9 bases between them. This CDR3 is built from 14 residues. CDR3 in DNA: TGTGCCAGTCATTCAGTATCTGGGGCCAACGTCCTGACTTTC. Translation: CASHSVSGANVLTF.

The V call is TRBV28, the J call TRBJ2-7, with TRBD2 identical over 14 bases. CDR1 and CDR2 from the germline V gene are MDHEN and SYDVKM. The CDR3 consists of 12 residues. Trimming removed 6 bases from V and 9 bases from J; junction bases left unmatched: 1. The CDR3 sequence: CASRGLAGVQYF. CDR3 in DNA: TGTGCCAGCAGGGGACTAGCGGGAGTGCAGTACTTC.

This clone was seen only once. This rearrangement joins TRBV24-1 to TRBJ2-7; D remains unclear. The CDR3 is made up of 13 amino acids. CDR1 and CDR2 (germline): KGHDR, SFDVKD. V was clipped by 4 bases and J by 6 bases, with 12 bases between them. The CDR3 DNA sequence: TGTGCCACCAGTGACCCCGAGAGTCGCGAGCAGTACTTC. Translation gives CATSDPESREQYF.

This clone was counted only a few times. CDR3 sequence reads: CASSLLLGGTTEAFF. CDR3 bases: TGTGCCAGCAGCTTGTTACTTGGGGGGACGACTGAAGCTTTCTTT. The rearrangement joins TRBV7-6 to TRBJ1-1, with D maybe TRBD1 (5 bases). The CDR3 runs 15 residues. V shed 3 bases and J shed 5 bases, with 16 bases lying between them. Germline CDR1 is SGHVS and CDR2 is FNYEAQ.

This chain joins TRBV19 and TRBJ2-7, with D possibly matching TRBD1 (5 bases). Looked up from germline, CDR1 is LNHDA and CDR2 is SQIVND (reference sequence). This CDR3 region has 15 residues. Trimming took 1 base from V and 0 from J, leaving 10 bases between them. The CDR3 DNA reads as TGTGCCAGTAGTATAGGGGGCGGAAGCTCCTACGAGCAGTACTTC. It is translated as CASSIGGGSSYEQYF.

This sequence joins TRBV12-3 or TRBV12-4 and TRBJ1-1, with 7 bases lining up with TRBD1. The CDR3 is 13 amino acids. V lost 7 bases and J lost 11; bases outside the gene matches: 13. CDR3 protein: CASNRQGTLSAFF. DNA of the CDR3: TGTGCCAGCAATAGACAGGGAACACTTAGTGCTTTCTTT.

The gene calls are TRBV4-2 and TRBJ1-6, with D uncertain. Germline CDR1 LGHNA, CDR2 YNFKEQ. Trimming removed 4 bases from V and 7 bases from J, with 11 bases in between. This CDR3 is 14 amino acids long. The chain's CDR3 is CASSPGVENSPLHF. CDR3 coding DNA: TGTGCCAGCAGCCCGGGAGTGGAGAATTCACCCCTCCACTTT.

This clone was counted at least ten times. The rearrangement uses TRBV13 and TRBJ1-3, with D perhaps matching TRBD1 (5 bases). V was cut by 6 bases and J by 11 bases, with 23 bases left in between. Germline V gene lookup returns CDR1 PRHDT and CDR2 FYEKMQ (reference sequence). This CDR3 spans 15 amino acids. DNA of the CDR3: TGTGCCAGCAGGAGGTGGGGGGATCAAAAACAGGCCATATATTTT. It codes for CASRRWGDQKQAIYF. Variable domain in full (rest from reference TRBV13 and TRBJ1-3): AAGVIQSPRHLIKEKRETATLKCYPIPRHDTVYWYQQGPGQDPQFLISFYEKMQSDKGSIPDRFSAQQFSDYHSELNMSSLELGDSALYFCASRRWGDQKQAIYFGEGSWLTVV.

Turning to this clone: At one of its ends the junction is not consistent with the germline gene, which may arise from a read error. The rearrangement links TRBV28 to TRBJ1-6, with TRBD1 as a possible D gene (5 bases). The CDR3 extends over 12 amino acids. From germline, CDR1 is MDHEN and CDR2 SYDVKM. DNA of the CDR3: TGTGCCAGCAGGGCCGCCTCGGACAACTTGTTCTTT. Protein product: CASRAASDNLFF.

The V call is TRBV27, the J call TRBJ1-2, with D possibly being TRBD1 (5 bases). Trimming took off 3 bases at V and 4 bases at J, with 15 bases between the two ends. This CDR3 is built from 15 residues. Per the germline V gene, CDR1 is MNHEY and CDR2 is SMNVEV (reference sequence). The CDR3 DNA reads as TGTGCCAGCAGTTTTGTGGGGGGGAGAAGCTATGGCTACACCTTC. It yields the protein CASSFVGGRSYGYTF.

The chain employs TRBV6-2 or TRBV6-3 and TRBJ2-1; a possible D gene is TRBD1 (6 bases). Trimming took 4 bases from V and 7 from J, leaving 8 bases between them. Germline-derived CDR1 and CDR2 are MNHEY and SVGEGT. This CDR3 is 12 amino acids long. This chain's CDR3 is CASSSGANEQFF. As DNA, the CDR3 is TGTGCCAGCAGTTCAGGGGCGAATGAGCAGTTCTTC.

The chain has TRBV3-1 (or the pseudogene TRBV3-2) and TRBJ2-2; D is unresolved. CDR1 and CDR2 from the germline V gene are LGHDT and YNNKEL (reference sequence). Trimming stripped 0 bases from V and 9 bases from J, with 8 bases between. The CDR3 extends over 13 amino acids. CDR3 protein: CASSQDLFRELFF. The CDR3 DNA sequence: TGTGCCAGCAGCCAAGATTTATTCCGGGAGCTGTTTTTT.

The V call is TRBV27, the J call TRBJ1-5; the D gene is possibly TRBD1 (5 bases). The CDR3 totals 15 residues. The germline gives CDR1 MNHEY, CDR2 SMNVEV (reference sequence). The V end was cut by 3 bases, the J end by 3 bases, with 12 bases between. CDR3 amino acids: CASSLGRGNNQPQHF. CDR3 DNA: TGTGCCAGCAGTTTGGGGCGGGGAAACAATCAGCCCCAGCATTTT.

The rearrangement uses TRBV10-3 and TRBJ1-2, with 8 bases lining up with TRBD1. This CDR3 spans 14 amino acids. In germline, CDR1 is ENHRY, CDR2 SYGVKD. V was pared by 4 bases and J by 4 bases, with 5 bases of the junction left unmatched. This CDR3 is CAISGRDRSYGYTF. The CDR3 region has the DNA TGTGCCATCAGTGGAAGGGACAGGAGCTATGGCTACACCTTC.

This clone was seen a single time. The chain recombines TRBV3-1 (or the pseudogene TRBV3-2) with TRBJ1-3; 8 bases align to TRBD1. Germline V gene sequence: CDR1 LGHDT, CDR2 YNNKEL (reference sequence). The CDR3 extends over 17 amino acids. V shed 0 bases, J shed 3 bases, and the junction held 7 bases outside the gene matches. The CDR3 reads CASSQDLTGTGGNTIYF. DNA for the CDR3: TGTGCCAGCAGCCAAGACCTGACCGGGACAGGTGGAAACACCATATATTTT.

The chain joins TRBV6-5 to TRBJ2-2; the match to TRBD2 covers 9 bases. The CDR3 contains 14 residues. V was clipped by 5 bases and J by 4 bases; unmatched bases: 2. CDR1 is MNHEY, CDR2 SVGAGI, per germline. CDR3 amino acids: CASSRRGGTGELFF. As DNA, the CDR3 is TGTGCCAGCAGTCGGCGGGGGGGCACCGGGGAGCTGTTTTTT.

V is TRBV7-9 and J is TRBJ2-5; 7 positions match TRBD2. The CDR3 is made up of 16 amino acids. Germline CDR1 and CDR2: SEHNR and FQNEAQ (reference sequence). V was pared by 5 bases and J by 1 base, with 10 bases of the junction left unmatched. As DNA, the CDR3 is TGTGCCAGCAGCACCTTTAGACTAGCCTCCCAAGAGACCCAGTACTTC. It specifies CASSTFRLASQETQYF.

The chain links TRBV5-1 to TRBJ2-1; 7 nucleotides align to TRBD1. V was clipped by 4 bases and J by 4 bases; unmatched bases: 8. Germline V CDR1 and CDR2: SGHRS, YFSETQ. CDR3 length: 15 residues. This CDR3 is CASSRPGTAYNEQFF. The DNA of the CDR3 is TGCGCCAGCAGCCGACCCGGGACAGCATACAATGAGCAGTTCTTC.

This rearrangement joins TRBV28 to TRBJ1-2, with D possibly matching TRBD1 (6 bases). The CDR3 is 15 amino acids. V lost 6 bases and J lost 8, with 22 bases in between. Germline CDR1 MDHEN, CDR2 SYDVKM. CDR3 sequence: CASRTSTGRLGGYTF. CDR3 coding DNA: TGTGCCAGCAGAACGTCGACAGGAAGACTTGGGGGCTACACCTTC.

The rearrangement uses TRBV6-5 and TRBJ1-4, with a possible D match to TRBD1 (6 bases). CDR1 and CDR2 (germline): MNHEY, SVGAGI. The CDR3 extends over 14 amino acids. Trimming took 4 bases from V and 8 from J, leaving 14 bases between them. CDR3 amino acids: CASSSRGSGEKLFF. CDR3 nucleotides: TGTGCCAGCAGTTCCAGGGGTTCGGGGGAAAAACTGTTTTTT.

The chain joins TRBV11-3 to TRBJ1-5; 7 bases are shared with TRBD1. Trimming at V came to 2 bases and at J to 0 bases, leaving 4 bases not matched to a gene. Germline V gene lookup returns CDR1 SGHNT and CDR2 YENEEA. The CDR3 is 16 residues long. The DNA of the CDR3 is TGTGCCAGCAGCTTATGGACAGGAGATAGCAATCAGCCCCAGCATTTT. Translating it yields CASSLWTGDSNQPQHF.